This T cell receptor beta chain was observed in a study of blood T cell repertoires in COVID-19 (dated by TCRdb to 2018 to 2021). In terms of the full investigation: Recovered participants in ImmuneRACE Cohort 3 were defined as having two consecutive negative NP/OP PCR tests, clearance from a healthcare professional, or resolution of symptoms. Samples from collaborators originated in the United States, Italy and Spain and spanned both the acute and convalescent phases of COVID-19. The material from the prospective study consisted of cDNA or gDNA derived from T cells, B-cell-depleted T cells, or PBMCs. Subjects who had been exposed to COVID-19, were actively infected with it, or had recovered from it provided the deeply sampled blood TCRbeta repertoires that made up the dataset. The repertoires were released in a freely available public database meant as a resource for research on the immune response to SARS-CoV-2. The samples were drawn from two sources: the first 160 participants of the ongoing ImmuneRACE study, and fewer than 1,500 subjects contributed by 6 global collaborators. Sample metadata almost always included a de-identified subject ID, COVID-19 status, age in years and sex. HLA class I and class II types, where available, came from metadata supplied by the sample provider rather than from assay-based typing.

Participants in the prospective study were aged 18 to 89 years, lived in under 30 United States geographic areas, and enrolled through a virtual design. To assign participants to cohorts, the prospective study relied on clinical history that participants themselves reported in a screening survey and a study questionnaire. In the prospective study, mobile phlebotomists collected whole blood, serum and a nasopharyngeal or oropharyngeal swab from each participant. Additional blood draws and questionnaires over an approximately 2-month period could optionally be provided by prospective study participants. Before DNA extraction, prospective study blood samples were shipped either frozen or at room temperature. The immunoSEQ Assay, a bias-controlled multiplex PCR, was used to amplify TCRbeta CDR3 regions from genomic DNA. Regarding the original processing steps: Within the assay, amplification of reference gene primers was used to estimate how many nucleated cells each sample contained. To quantify the absolute abundance of each unique TCRbeta CDR3 rearrangement, sequence reads were collapsed and filtered. For each sample, productive Simpson clonality was calculated as the square root of Simpson's diversity index across productive rearrangements. TCRdb holds this immuneACCESS table with in-frame rearrangements only. Some clones are missing; in checked studies, unresolved V genes explain under half, and the rest has no known cause. Clonal size and the V and J genes are those of that table, whereas D and trimming came from the DNA. This sample gives 330,000 or so clones in total; approximately 89% of them show up just once. In total, the top ten clones hold around 1.9% of the sample.

This clone was recorded once. Its target antigen remains unknown. No much larger clone is present one base from it, and per-base qualities are unavailable. Beyond this particular receptor, the publication reports: How much clinical and demographic metadata was included differed by source and by participant, and the metadata was provided uncurated.

According to the germline V gene (reference sequence), CDR1 reads SEHNR and CDR2 reads FQNEAQ. The junction carries 14 bases between V and J, which are trimmed by 5 bases and 6 bases respectively. The CDR3 has 14 amino acids, counting the end cysteine and phenylalanine. Just the 42-base CDR3 DNA is kept, in frame starting at base 1. The specimen was PBMCs or T cells enriched from blood (not recorded which). The chain links TRBV7-9 with TRBJ2-1; no D gene is confidently identified. This TCR derives from a man aged 40-49 years in a cohort exposed to, infected with or recovered from COVID-19 (not recorded which). The DNA reads as follows: TGTGCCAGCAGCCCCCGTGAGACAACCAATGAGCAGTTCTTC. This yields the protein CASSPRETTNEQFF.